This T cell receptor (beta chain) comes out of a study of blood T cell repertoires in COVID-19. Whole-study context: Donors in the United States, Italy and Spain gave samples during acute or convalescent COVID-19. The analysed material was cDNA or gDNA that came from T cells, B-cell-depleted T cells, or PBMCs.

The CDR3 length is 14 residues. Germline V lookup: CDR1 LNHNV, CDR2 YYDKDF (reference sequence). Trimming left V 4 bases short and J 7 bases short, with 14 bases between. While infection was still active, Seattle patients were enrolled and then followed longitudinally. This clone was recorded only once. In the source study's methods: Amplification with reference gene primers provided the estimates of nucleated cell counts. Sequencing was performed with immunoSEQ multiplex PCR; in TCRdb, only in-frame clones are kept and a portion is missing. Clone size and V and J calls were adopted from that table, with D and trimming inferred from the DNA. The sample lists 250,000 or so clones; around 90% were seen once.

Sample: peripheral blood. This receptor was obtained from a young man with COVID-19, enrolled during active disease. The chain recombines TRBV15 with TRBJ1-5, with D unclear. The CDR3 reads CATSNPLRGQPQHF. The CDR3 nucleotides are TGTGCCACCAGCAACCCATTAAGAGGCCAGCCCCAGCATTTT.